These T cell receptor beta chains were read from a single sample in a study of T cells in Graves' hyperthyroidism and ophthalmopathy. TCRdb recomputed calls from the multiplex PCR reads with MiXCR, one row per CDR3 protein. The sample consists of approximately 620,000 distinct CDR3 sequences, more than 15% of them appearing once. The specimen sequenced was blood. Source of these receptors: a woman aged 40 to 50 with Graves' ophthalmopathy. CDR3s include the opening cysteine and the closing phenylalanine or tryptophan. The D gene is left open where the match is weak. Clone sizes are given selectively: once, few, many, or a class where the clone is expanded.

J,D,V,size,DNA,CDR3
TRBJ1-6,-,TRBV20-1,-,TGCAGTGCTAGAGCTGACAGCGGGTACAATTCACCCCTCCACTTT,CSARADSGYNSPLHF
TRBJ1-5,TRBD1,TRBV20-1,many,TGCAGTGCTAGAGAGACAGGGGGCAATCAGCCCCAGCATTTT,CSARETGGNQPQHF
TRBJ2-3,TRBD2,TRBV10-3,-,TGTGCCATCAGTGAGCCGGGACTAGGCGCAGATACGCAGTATTTT,CAISEPGLGADTQYF
TRBJ1-5,-,TRBV12-3/TRBV12-4,many,TGTGCCAGCAGAACGGATGATCAGCCCCAGCATTTT,CASRTDDQPQHF
TRBJ1-1,TRBD1,TRBV7-9,few,TGTGCCAGCAGCTTAGGAACAGGGGAAAATGGAGCTTTCTTT,CASSLGTGENGAFF
TRBJ1-5,TRBD1,TRBV20-1,few,TGCAGTGCTCCACTGGGCGGGACAGGGGAGGATCAGCCCCAGCATTTT,CSAPLGGTGEDQPQHF
TRBJ2-7,-,TRBV30,few,TGTGCCTGGCCAGGGGCCTGTGGGTACTACGAGCAGTACTTC,CAWPGACGYYEQYF
TRBJ1-1,-,TRBV27,many,TGTGCCAGCAGTACAAACCGGGGGACCACTGAAGCTTTCTTT,CASSTNRGTTEAFF
TRBJ1-1,-,TRBV5-1,many,TGCGCCAGCAGCCGGGAGGCAGGCTTGAACACTGAAGCTTTCTTT,CASSREAGLNTEAFF
TRBJ2-3,-,TRBV6-2/TRBV6-3,few,TGTGCCAGCAGTAGGGGGGAGGAGGCAGATACGCAGTATTTT,CASSRGEEADTQYF
TRBJ2-1,-,TRBV6-5,-,TGTGCCAGCAGTTATCGCATGGGTGAGCAGAATGAGCAGTTCTTC,CASSYRMGEQNEQFF
TRBJ2-2,TRBD1,TRBV6-1,-,TGTGCCAGCAGACCCCGGACAGGGCTCAGGACCGGGGAGCTGTTTTTT,CASRPRTGLRTGELFF
TRBJ2-3,TRBD2,TRBV3-1,many,TGTGCCAGCAGCCAAGCCAGCGGGGGCCCGGATACGCAGTATTTT,CASSQASGGPDTQYF
TRBJ1-2,-,TRBV3-1,many,TGTGCCAGCAGACCCAAGGGCCAGGGGTATGGCTACACCTTC,CASRPKGQGYGYTF
TRBJ2-5,-,TRBV3-1,many,TGTGCCAGCAGCCATCCAGGGCTCCAAGAGACCCAGTACTTC,CASSHPGLQETQYF
TRBJ2-3,TRBD2,TRBV27,few,TGTGCCAGCAGTTGGGGGGGGACTAGCCCGGGGGATACGCAGTATTTT,CASSWGGTSPGDTQYF
TRBJ1-6,-,TRBV6-2/TRBV6-3,-,TGTGCCAGCAGTGCCCGTGGGGGGAATAATTCACCCCTCCACTTT,CASSARGGNNSPLHF
TRBJ1-3,-,TRBV2,-,TGTGCCAGCAGTATGTCAGACTTAGGTACCTCTGGAAACACCATATATTTT,CASSMSDLGTSGNTIYF
TRBJ2-5,TRBD1,TRBV5-1,-,TGCGCCAGCAGCGACCGGGACAGGGGGCATGGGGAGACCCAGTACTTC,CASSDRDRGHGETQYF
TRBJ2-3,TRBD2,TRBV6-1,many,TGTGCCAGCAGTCCTACTAGCGGGCCTAGCACAGATACGCAGTATTTT,CASSPTSGPSTDTQYF
TRBJ1-1,-,TRBV29-1,many,TGCAGCGTTGATGAGGGGAACACTGAAGCTTTCTTT,CSVDEGNTEAFF
TRBJ2-3,TRBD2,TRBV4-2,-,TGTGCCAGCAGCCAACTACTAGCGGGGAACACAGATACGCAGTATTTT,CASSQLLAGNTDTQYF
TRBJ2-1,TRBD1,TRBV6-1,many,TGTGCCAGCAGGCCCAGGGGGACGTGGGATGAGCAGTTCTTC,CASRPRGTWDEQFF
TRBJ2-1,-,TRBV28,many,TGTGCCAGCAGTCTTACAGGGTTTGAGCAGTTCTTC,CASSLTGFEQFF
TRBJ1-2,TRBD1,TRBV27,few,TGTGCCAGCAGTTTAACCCGGGACAGTGGGTATGGCTACACCTTC,CASSLTRDSGYGYTF
TRBJ2-4,TRBD1,TRBV25-1,-,TGTGCCAGCAGTACCAGACAGGGGGGTGAAAACATTCAGTACTTC,CASSTRQGGENIQYF
TRBJ2-7,-,TRBV20-1,many,TGCAGTGCTAGAGAGGGACTGCTAGTCCACGAGCAGTACTTC,CSAREGLLVHEQYF
TRBJ2-1,-,TRBV28,many,TGTGCCAGCAGTTTCACGGCAGGGATGTACAATGAGCAGTTCTTC,CASSFTAGMYNEQFF
TRBJ2-1,TRBD2,TRBV14,few,TGTGCCAGCAGCCGAGAGAGACTAGCGGGCGCTGAGCAGTTCTTC,CASSRERLAGAEQFF
TRBJ1-1,-,TRBV3-1,-,TGTGCCAGCAGCCATGGGGATGAACAGTTAAAGTTCTTT,CASSHGDEQLKFF
TRBJ2-1,-,TRBV7-3,-,TGTGCCAGCAGCTTGGATAAGGGGGGGGGTCGGGAGCAGTTCTTC,CASSLDKGGGREQFF
TRBJ2-5,-,TRBV20-1,many,TGCAGTGCGAGGGGGGACAGTGGAGCGGAGACCCAGTACTTC,CSARGDSGAETQYF
TRBJ2-3,-,TRBV6-1,few,TGTGCCAGCATTGTCGGACAGTCTAGCACAGATACGCAGTATTTT,CASIVGQSSTDTQYF
TRBJ1-1,TRBD1,TRBV18,many,TGTGCCAGCTCACCAGGGGCAGGGGGTTACACTGAAGCTTTCTTT,CASSPGAGGYTEAFF
TRBJ2-3,-,TRBV11-1,-,TGTGCCAGCAGCTTAGCCCCTGCCACAGATACGCAGTATTTT,CASSLAPATDTQYF
TRBJ1-3,-,TRBV30,many,TGTGCCTGGGCAGGCGGAAACACCATATATTTT,CAWAGGNTIYF
TRBJ2-7,-,TRBV20-1,many,TGCAGTGCTAGCGACACTATGAGCTCCTACGAGCAGTACTTC,CSASDTMSSYEQYF
TRBJ2-2,TRBD2,TRBV7-3,few,TGTGCCAGCAGCGCCCACCCAGCGGGAGGAACGAACACCGGGGAGCTGTTTTTT,CASSAHPAGGTNTGELFF
TRBJ2-2,-,TRBV9,-,TGTGCCAGCAGCGTAGGGAGAGCCGGGGAGCTGTTTTTT,CASSVGRAGELFF
TRBJ1-2,TRBD1,TRBV4-1,-,TGCGCCAGCAGCCCCCCCACACAACAGGGGTATGGCTACACCTTC,CASSPPTQQGYGYTF
TRBJ2-5,-,TRBV28,few,TGTGCCAGCAGTCTGGGGGGGGGGCGCCAGTACTTC,CASSLGGGRQYF
TRBJ2-1,-,TRBV3-1,few,TGTGCCAGCAGCCAGCAGACTTCCCTCCCCTACAATGAGCAGTTCTTC,CASSQQTSLPYNEQFF
TRBJ2-3,TRBD2,TRBV11-2,many,TGTGCCAGCAGCCCCAGTCCCCTAGCGGTCGGGAGGGATACGCAGTATTTT,CASSPSPLAVGRDTQYF
TRBJ1-2,-,TRBV18,many,TGTGCCAGCTCACCACTTGAGGCCCCCTATGGCTACACCTTC,CASSPLEAPYGYTF
TRBJ2-4,TRBD2,TRBV28,-,TGTGCCAGCAGCCACCTAGCGGGGGTAGCCAAAAACATTCAGTACTTC,CASSHLAGVAKNIQYF
TRBJ1-1,-,TRBV7-9,many,TGTGCCAGCAGCTTAATGGGCACTGAAGCTTTCTTT,CASSLMGTEAFF
TRBJ2-7,-,TRBV30,few,TGTGCCTGCCTACCGTCCCGCATGCGCTACGAGCAGTACTTC,CACLPSRMRYEQYF
TRBJ1-6,TRBD1,TRBV30,-,TGTGCCTCGGACGGGGGAAGGACAGGCTATAATTCACCCCTCCACTTT,CASDGGRTGYNSPLHF
TRBJ2-3,-,TRBV15,few,TGTGCCACCAGCAGAGAGGGGGGTTACACAGATACGCAGTATTTT,CATSREGGYTDTQYF
TRBJ2-7,-,TRBV12-3/TRBV12-4,-,TGTGCCAGCACTCTAGGGGCCTACGAGCAGTACTTC,CASTLGAYEQYF
TRBJ2-1,-,TRBV5-8,-,TGTGCCAGCAGCCTATACACCATTGTAAGCTCCTACAATGAGCAGTTCTTC,CASSLYTIVSSYNEQFF
TRBJ2-3,-,TRBV7-6,few,TGTGCCAGCAGCTTCCGGGCAGGGGCGCAGGGTGATACGCAGTATTTT,CASSFRAGAQGDTQYF
TRBJ2-4,TRBD1,TRBV6-1,-,TGTGCCATCAGTGAGTCAAACAGGGGCCCGGTTTTTCAGTACTTC,CAISESNRGPVFQYF
TRBJ1-1,TRBD1,TRBV19,-,TGTGCCAGTAGTATCTCCGGGACAGGGGTCGGGAGCACTGAAGCTTTCTTT,CASSISGTGVGSTEAFF
TRBJ1-2,-,TRBV28,-,TGTGCCAGCACCCTGTCTCCGGGGCTTAGGGGCTACACCTTC,CASTLSPGLRGYTF
TRBJ2-1,-,TRBV5-6,few,TGTGCCAGCAGCCCAGGGTCGCCAGGTGAGCAGTTCTTC,CASSPGSPGEQFF